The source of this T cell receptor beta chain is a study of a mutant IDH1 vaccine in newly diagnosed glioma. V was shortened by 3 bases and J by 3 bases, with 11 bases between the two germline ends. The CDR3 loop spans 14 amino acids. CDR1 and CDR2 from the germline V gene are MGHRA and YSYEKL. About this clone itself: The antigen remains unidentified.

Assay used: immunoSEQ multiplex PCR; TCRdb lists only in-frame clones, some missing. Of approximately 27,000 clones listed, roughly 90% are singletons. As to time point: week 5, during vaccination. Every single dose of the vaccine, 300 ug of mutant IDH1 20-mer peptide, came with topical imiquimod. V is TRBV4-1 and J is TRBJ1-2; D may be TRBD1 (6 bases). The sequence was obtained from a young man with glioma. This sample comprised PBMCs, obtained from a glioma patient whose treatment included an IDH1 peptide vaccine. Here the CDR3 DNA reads TGCGCCAGCAGCCAGCTACAGGGTGACTATGGCTACACCTTC. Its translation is CASSQLQGDYGYTF.